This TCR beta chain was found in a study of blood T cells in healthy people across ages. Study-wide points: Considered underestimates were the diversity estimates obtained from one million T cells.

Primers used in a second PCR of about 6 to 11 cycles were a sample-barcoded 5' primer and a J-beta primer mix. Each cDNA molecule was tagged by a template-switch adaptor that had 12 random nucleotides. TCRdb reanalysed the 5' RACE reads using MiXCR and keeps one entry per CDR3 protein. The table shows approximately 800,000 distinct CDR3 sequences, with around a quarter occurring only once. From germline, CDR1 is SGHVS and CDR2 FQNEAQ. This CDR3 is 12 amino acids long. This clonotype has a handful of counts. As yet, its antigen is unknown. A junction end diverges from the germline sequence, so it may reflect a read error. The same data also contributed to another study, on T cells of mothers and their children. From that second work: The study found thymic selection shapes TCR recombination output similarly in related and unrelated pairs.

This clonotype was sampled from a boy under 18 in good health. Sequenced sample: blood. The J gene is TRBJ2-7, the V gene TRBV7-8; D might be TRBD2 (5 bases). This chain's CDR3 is CAGSLGGHEQYF. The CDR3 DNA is TGTGCCGGCAGCTTAGGCGGGCACGAGCAGTACTTC.